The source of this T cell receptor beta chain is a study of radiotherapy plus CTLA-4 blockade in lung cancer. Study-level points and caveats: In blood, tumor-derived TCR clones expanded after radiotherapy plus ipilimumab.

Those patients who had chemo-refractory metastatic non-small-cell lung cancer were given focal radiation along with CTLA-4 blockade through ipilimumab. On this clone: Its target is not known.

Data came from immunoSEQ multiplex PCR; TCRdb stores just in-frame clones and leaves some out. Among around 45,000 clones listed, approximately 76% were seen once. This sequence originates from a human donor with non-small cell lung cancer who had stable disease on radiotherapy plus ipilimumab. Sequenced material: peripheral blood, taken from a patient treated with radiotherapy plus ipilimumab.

The CDR3: CASSFNSGGRTDTQYF. DNA of the CDR3: TGTGCCAGCAGCTTTAATAGCGGGGGACGCACAGATACGCAGTATTTT. The rearrangement joins TRBV7-3 to TRBJ2-3, with 9 bases that match TRBD2. Germline V gene sequence: CDR1 SGHTA, CDR2 FQGTGA. The CDR3 is 16 amino acids. V shed 3 bases and J 1 base; nucleotides not matched to a gene: 5. The full variable domain, in which reference TRBV7-3 and TRBJ2-3 provide the parts outside the CDR3, is GAGVSQTPSNKVTEKGKYVELRCDPISGHTALYWYRQSLGQGPEFLIYFQGTGAADDSGLPNDRFFAVRPEGSVSTLKIQRTERGDSAVYLCASSFNSGGRTDTQYFGPGTRLTVL.